This T cell receptor beta chain was sequenced during a study of Graves' ophthalmopathy and Graves' hyperthyroidism. General study results and limits: Progression of ophthalmopathy was predicted by the model with 60% to 71% sensitivity and roughly 73% specificity. Most thyroid-expanded clonotypes exceeding 0.001 frequency were also found in blood.

TCR beta CDR3 regions were amplified from RNA transcripts. First-round RT-PCR with HTBI primers preceded a second-round multiplex PCR. TCRdb re-analysed the multiplex PCR reads in MiXCR, keeping a single row per CDR3 protein. The table records about 620,000 distinct CDR3 sequences, around a fifth of them present only once. Germline assignment: CDR1 SGHTA and CDR2 FQGTGA. CDR3 length: 13 residues. The V gene lost 5 bases and the J gene lost 2 bases, with 9 bases spanning the gap. With respect to this clonotype: Its antigen is not identified.

Sequences were obtained from peripheral blood. This chain links TRBV7-3 with TRBJ2-5; D perhaps matches TRBD2 (5 bases). This TCR was recovered from a woman aged 18 to 35 with stable Graves' hyperthyroidism. Some clones in this sample may be carry-over from other donors' samples. CDR3 nucleotides: TGTGCCAGCAGCATAGGACTGCAAGAGACCCAGTACTTC. Protein: CASSIGLQETQYF.